Presented here are 5 T cell receptor beta chains from one specimen sequenced in a study of regulatory T cells in long-lasting Graves disease. Sequencing libraries for TCR beta were prepared with iRepertoire HTBI primers and Arm-PCR of CDR3 regions. TCRdb fed the multiplex PCR reads into MiXCR, producing one record per CDR3 protein. The repertoire consists of around 510,000 distinct CDR3 sequences, with less than 25% occurring once and the leading ten covering less than 9%. The time point was: persistent/refractory GD, antithyroid drugs over 5 years with positive TRAb. RNA from PBMCs was the source of the TCR library. Sequenced material: peripheral blood mononuclear cells (PBMCs), taken when the disease was refractory, from a patient treated with antithyroid drugs. These receptors were obtained from a female donor with Graves disease.

This clonotype was recorded many times. This chain joins TRBV5-1 and TRBJ2-7; a weak D match, TRBD2 (5 bases). The CDR3 length is 13 residues. From germline, CDR1 is SGHRS and CDR2 YFSETQ. With 2 bases removed from V and 4 bases from J, the gap between germline ends came to 10 bases. The CDR3 nucleotides are TGCGCCAGCAGCTTAGCGGCTGGGTACGAGCAGTACTTC. It encodes CASSLAAGYEQYF.

This clonotype was detected only a few times. The gene calls are TRBV9 and TRBJ2-2; 8 positions match TRBD2. Germline V CDR1 and CDR2: SGDLS, YYNGEE. V was pared by 2 bases and J by 4 bases, with 10 bases of the junction left unmatched. The CDR3 is made up of 17 amino acids. CDR3 nucleotides: TGTGCCAGCAGCGTCCGAAGTAGCGGGATTCGCACCGGGGAGCTGTTTTTT. Residues: CASSVRSSGIRTGELFF.

The gene calls are TRBV19 and TRBJ2-7; 9 bases align to TRBD1. V lost 5 bases, J lost 6 bases, and 11 bases stayed unmatched. Germline assignment: CDR1 LNHDA and CDR2 SQIVND (reference sequence). This CDR3 has 15 residues. The CDR3 reads CASSWDVQGAGEQYF. The CDR3 DNA reads TGTGCCAGTAGTTGGGACGTACAGGGGGCCGGCGAGCAGTACTTC.

As regards this clonotype: A much larger clone differs by one base, so this may be a read error. This chain connects TRBV6-1 to TRBJ1-5; D is perhaps TRBD1 (5 bases). The V gene's germline CDR1 is MNHNS and CDR2 SASEGT. This CDR3 has 15 residues. CDR3 coding DNA: TGTGCCCGCAGGGACCGCGGGGCGGAGAATCAGCCCCAGCATTTT. It specifies CARRDRGAENQPQHF.

At least ten counts were recorded for this clonotype. This chain joins TRBV28 and TRBJ2-7; TRBD2 aligns across 7 bases. Germline V CDR1 and CDR2: MDHEN, SYDVKM. CDR3 length: 12 residues. The J segment lost 2 bases and the V segment lost 5 bases, leaving 0 bases of the junction unmatched. The CDR3 loop reads CASSGLAYEQYF. The CDR3 nucleotides are TGTGCCAGCAGTGGACTAGCCTACGAGCAGTACTTC.